A single sample gave rise to the 28 T cell receptor beta chains below, sequenced in a study of blood T cell repertoires in COVID-19. Generated by immunoSEQ multiplex PCR, the TCRdb table keeps only in-frame clones and is missing some. Among just over 150,000 clones, about 92% were seen once, and the ten largest hold 4.5% to 5%. The sequenced sample consisted of peripheral blood. These receptors were taken from a man aged 25-45 years with COVID-19, enrolled during active disease.

CDR3 DNA: TGTGCCAGCAGCCCGGGGATGGAATATAACTATGGCTACACCTTC. It yields the protein CASSPGMEYNYGYTF. This chain uses TRBV7-8 with TRBJ1-2; D is undetermined. The V end was cut by 5 bases, the J end by 1 base, with 14 bases between. Germline CDR1 SGHVS, CDR2 FQNEAQ. This CDR3 comprises 15 residues.

The V and J genes are TRBV7-3 and TRBJ2-5; 11 bases align to TRBD2. The ends lost 5 bases at V and 5 bases at J; junction bases unmatched: 13. The CDR3 runs 17 residues. In germline, CDR1 is SGHTA, CDR2 FQGTGA. The CDR3 here is CASSQSGLAGGRETQYF. CDR3 DNA: TGTGCCAGCAGCCAAAGTGGGTTAGCGGGAGGGCGCGAGACCCAGTACTTC.

The rearrangement uses TRBV18 and TRBJ2-7; D perhaps matches TRBD1 (6 bases). In germline, CDR1 is KGHSH, CDR2 LQKENI. The CDR3 consists of 12 residues. Trimming removed 6 bases from V and 3 bases from J, with 9 bases in between. The CDR3 region has the DNA TGTGCCAGCTCGACGGACAGCTACGAGCAGTACTTC. Amino acid sequence: CASSTDSYEQYF.

V usage is TRBV19 and J usage is TRBJ1-1, with a possible D match to TRBD1 (5 bases). In germline, CDR1 is LNHDA, CDR2 SQIVND (reference sequence). V was pared by 3 bases and J by 1 base, with 15 bases between. The CDR3 covers 16 residues. The CDR3 region has the DNA TGTGCCAGTAGTATCCGAAAGACAGCGACGAACACTGAAGCTTTCTTT. Translating it yields CASSIRKTATNTEAFF. Looking up the rest from reference TRBV19 and TRBJ1-1 gives the full variable domain: DGGITQSPKYLFRKEGQNVTLSCEQNLNHDAMYWYRQDPGQGLRLIYYSQIVNDFQKGDIAEGYSVSREKKESFPLTVTSAQKNPTAFYLCASSIRKTATNTEAFFGQGTRLTVV.

V and J are TRBV6-5 and TRBJ1-3; the match to TRBD1 covers 7 bases. CDR1 and CDR2 (germline): MNHEY, SVGAGI. Trimming removed 0 bases from V and 3 bases from J; junction bases left unmatched: 5. The CDR3 is 16 amino acids. The chain's CDR3 is CASSYSSRGFGNTIYF. CDR3 nucleotide sequence: TGTGCCAGCAGTTACTCTAGCAGGGGGTTTGGAAACACCATATATTTT.

This clone is a singleton in its sample. This sequence joins TRBV7-9 and TRBJ2-3; D not certain. Germline V gene lookup returns CDR1 SEHNR and CDR2 FQNEAQ (reference sequence). Trimming cost V 0 bases and J 6 bases, with 10 bases left between them. The CDR3 sequence is 14 residues long. The CDR3 DNA reads as TGTGCCAGCAGCTTAGCGGGTGACACCGATACGCAGTATTTT. It specifies CASSLAGDTDTQYF.

V is TRBV18 and J is TRBJ1-5; D is perhaps TRBD1 (5 bases). This CDR3 comprises 16 residues. V was pared by 6 bases and J by 5 bases, with 20 bases between. Germline CDR1 KGHSH, CDR2 LQKENI. The CDR3 nucleotides are TGTGCCAGCTCTAGTATGACAGCCAGTCTGGATCAGCCCCAGCATTTT. Translation gives CASSSMTASLDQPQHF.

The rearrangement links TRBV4-1 to TRBJ1-1; unclear D gene. With 4 bases removed from V and 3 bases from J, the gap between germline ends came to 15 bases. The V gene's germline CDR1 is MGHRA and CDR2 YSYEKL. The CDR3 is 15 residues long. The CDR3 is CASSPPRVKDTEAFF. The CDR3 DNA sequence: TGCGCCAGCAGCCCTCCGAGGGTAAAGGACACTGAAGCTTTCTTT.

This sequence joins TRBV6-5 and TRBJ1-3; D perhaps matches TRBD1 (5 bases). The CDR3 has 15 amino acids. The germline V and J ends were trimmed by 4 bases and 0 bases, with 10 bases remaining between them. Germline CDR1 reads MNHEY; CDR2 reads SVGAGI. The CDR3 is CASSSGRVSGNTIYF. The DNA for the CDR3 is TGTGCCAGCAGTTCCGGCAGGGTCTCTGGAAACACCATATATTTT.

The chain is built from TRBV11-3 and TRBJ1-1; D is uncertain. The CDR3 extends over 13 amino acids. Trimming pared 3 bases from V and 1 base from J, leaving 6 bases between. Germline V gene sequence: CDR1 SGHNT, CDR2 YENEEA. CDR3 sequence reads: CASSFSPNTEAFF. As DNA, the CDR3 is TGTGCCAGCAGCTTCTCTCCGAACACTGAAGCTTTCTTT.

The V and J genes are TRBV4-2 and TRBJ1-3, with 7 bases lining up with TRBD1. CDR1 LGHNA and CDR2 YNFKEQ come from the germline V gene. V was pared by 0 bases and J by 2 bases, with 7 bases of the junction left unmatched. This CDR3 is built from 17 residues. CDR3 bases: TGTGCCAGCAGCCAAGACCCGACCGGGACAGCTGGAAACACCATATATTTT. Translated, it gives CASSQDPTGTAGNTIYF.

The chain recombines TRBV7-2 with TRBJ1-2; the match to TRBD1 covers 7 bases. With V trimmed by 3 bases and J by 6 bases, 10 bases remained unmatched. The CDR3 spans 15 residues. CDR1 and CDR2 (germline): SGHTA, FQGNSA. DNA for the CDR3: TGTGCCAGCAGCTTGTTATTGTCGGGGACAGATGGCTACACCTTC. This gives the protein CASSLLLSGTDGYTF.

This chain joins TRBV7-2 and TRBJ2-3; TRBD2 matches 9 bases. V lost 4 bases, J lost 0 bases, and 2 bases stayed unmatched. Germline assignment: CDR1 SGHTA and CDR2 FQGNSA. The CDR3 consists of 15 residues. CDR3 residues: CASSSGTSSTDTQYF. The CDR3 DNA is TGTGCCAGCAGCTCCGGGACTAGCAGCACAGATACGCAGTATTTT. Filled out from reference TRBV7-2 and TRBJ2-3, the complete variable domain reads GAGVSQSPSNKVTEKGKDVELRCDPISGHTALYWYRQSLGQGLEFLIYFQGNSAPDKSGLPSDRFSAERTGGSVSTLTIQRTQQEDSAVYLCASSSGTSSTDTQYFGPGTRLTVL.

V and J are TRBV29-1 and TRBJ2-5, with 11 bases that match TRBD1. The CDR3 spans 12 residues. J was trimmed by 7 bases and V by 3 bases; bases with no gene match: 1. Germline CDR1 and CDR2: SQVTM and ANQGSEA. The CDR3 region has the DNA TGCAGCGTTGAGGGACAGGGGGGGACCCAGTACTTC. Translation: CSVEGQGGTQYF.

The gene calls are TRBV13 and TRBJ2-2; 9 nucleotides align to TRBD2. Trimming removed 5 bases from V and 1 base from J; junction bases left unmatched: 14. This CDR3 region has 19 residues. Germline V CDR1 and CDR2: PRHDT, FYEKMQ (reference sequence). DNA of the CDR3: TGTGCCAGCAGCCCACTGGGGAGCGGGGGGACCTTGAACACCGGGGAGCTGTTTTTT. As protein: CASSPLGSGGTLNTGELFF.

The rearrangement links TRBV27 to TRBJ2-7; D is perhaps TRBD2 (5 bases). Germline values: CDR1 MNHEY, CDR2 SMNVEV (reference sequence). The CDR3 has 14 residues. V was pared by 7 bases and J by 6 bases, with 19 bases between. DNA for the CDR3: TGTGCCAGCACCCCGGGGATAAACCTGGGCGAGCAGTACTTC. As protein: CASTPGINLGEQYF.

This sequence joins TRBV18 and TRBJ2-2; TRBD1 matches 9 bases. The CDR3 length is 16 residues. The V gene end was trimmed by 6 bases and the J gene end by 2 bases; junction bases not matched to a gene: 7. Looked up from germline, CDR1 is KGHSH and CDR2 is LQKENI. This CDR3 reads CASSQTGGTNTGELFF. The CDR3, as DNA: TGTGCCAGCTCGCAGACAGGGGGAACAAACACCGGGGAGCTGTTTTTT. Complete variable domain (other parts from reference TRBV18 and TRBJ2-2): NAGVMQNPRHLVRRRGQEARLRCSPMKGHSHVYWYRQLPEEGLKFMVYLQKENIIDESGMPKERFSAEFPKEGPSILRIQQVVRGDSAAYFCASSQTGGTNTGELFFGEGSRLTVL.

This clone was found a few times. The chain carries TRBV28 and TRBJ2-1; 12 bases align to TRBD2. The germline V gene encodes CDR1 MDHEN and CDR2 SYDVKM. The trim removed 3 bases at V and 1 base at J, leaving 7 bases unmatched. The CDR3 is made up of 18 amino acids. The CDR3 DNA reads as TGTGCCAGCAGTTTCCCCCGGACTAGCGGGAATTCCTACAATGAGCAGTTCTTC. Translating it yields CASSFPRTSGNSYNEQFF.

V usage is TRBV28 and J usage is TRBJ1-6; TRBD1 matches at 7 bases. The junction had 5 bases not matched to a gene; V was cut back by 3 bases and J by 3 bases. The germline V gene encodes CDR1 MDHEN and CDR2 SYDVKM. The CDR3 runs to 16 residues. CDR3 protein: CASSFLGQYYNSPLHF. CDR3 nucleotide sequence: TGTGCCAGCAGTTTTCTGGGACAGTACTATAATTCACCCCTCCACTTT.

The rearrangement uses TRBV19 and TRBJ1-1; no firm D call. The V end was cut by 5 bases, the J end by 0 bases, with 7 bases between. Germline loops: CDR1 LNHDA, CDR2 SQIVND (reference sequence). The CDR3 has 13 residues. DNA for the CDR3: TGTGCCAGTAGTGGGCAGCTGAACACTGAAGCTTTCTTT. Translating gives CASSGQLNTEAFF.

This clone was found a few times. The V gene is TRBV6-2 or TRBV6-3, the J gene TRBJ2-2, with D uncertain. CDR1 and CDR2 from the germline V gene are MNHEY and SVGEGT. Trimming took off 4 bases at V and 4 bases at J, with 10 bases between the two ends. The CDR3 has 14 amino acids. The CDR3 DNA sequence: TGTGCCAGCAGTTCCCACGACTTCACCGGGGAGCTGTTTTTT. Its translation: CASSSHDFTGELFF.

This chain connects TRBV18 to TRBJ2-5; D not certain. The CDR3 is made up of 15 amino acids. The V end lost 0 bases, the J end lost 5 bases, and 13 bases lay between the germline ends. CDR1 and CDR2 (germline): KGHSH, LQKENI. The CDR3 loop reads CASSPPNLNRETQYF. The DNA for the CDR3 is TGTGCCAGCTCACCACCGAATCTTAACCGGGAGACCCAGTACTTC.

The J gene is TRBJ1-2, the V gene TRBV28; the D gene is possibly TRBD1 (6 bases). The V and J ends lost 3 bases and 6 bases respectively, with 20 bases between them. CDR1 MDHEN and CDR2 SYDVKM come from the germline V gene. The CDR3 consists of 16 residues. The chain's CDR3 is CASSFRSRTDPNGYTF. The CDR3 region has the DNA TGTGCCAGCAGTTTCCGTTCGAGGACAGACCCTAATGGCTACACCTTC.

This clone was counted between two and nine times. The rearrangement links TRBV14 to TRBJ1-2; D is unclear. Trimming pared 1 base from V and 7 bases from J, leaving 10 bases between. In germline, CDR1 is SGHDN, CDR2 FVKESK. The CDR3 is made up of 13 amino acids. The CDR3 region is CASSQGGISGYTF. The CDR3 nucleotides read TGTGCCAGCAGCCAAGGAGGGATCTCTGGCTACACCTTC.

The rearrangement links TRBV15 to TRBJ2-5, with TRBD1 as a possible D gene (6 bases). The CDR3 loop spans 13 amino acids. The V gene's germline CDR1 is LNHNV and CDR2 YYDKDF (reference sequence). V was trimmed by 6 bases and J by 3 bases, leaving 11 bases between them. This chain's CDR3 is CATSGGHKETQYF. The CDR3, as DNA: TGTGCCACCAGTGGGGGCCATAAAGAGACCCAGTACTTC.

This chain links TRBV7-6 with TRBJ1-6; D is uncertain. Trimming took off 4 bases at V and 10 bases at J, with 5 bases between the two ends. The CDR3 runs to 11 residues. The V gene's germline CDR1 is SGHVS and CDR2 FNYEAQ. CDR3 DNA: TGTGCCAGCAGCTACTCCTCACCCCTCCACTTT. This gives the protein CASSYSSPLHF.

The V and J genes are TRBV29-1 and TRBJ2-1; tentatively, D is TRBD1 (6 bases). This CDR3 contains 15 residues. In germline, CDR1 is SQVTM, CDR2 ANQGSEA. V was trimmed by 4 bases and J by 3 bases, leaving 16 bases between them. CDR3 residues: CSVVNLDSVYNEQFF. The CDR3 nucleotides are TGCAGCGTTGTAAACCTGGACAGTGTCTACAATGAGCAGTTCTTC.

This chain connects TRBV30 to TRBJ2-2, with 7 bases identical to TRBD1. Germline CDR1 GTSNPN, CDR2 SVGIG (reference sequence). This CDR3 spans 14 amino acids. The junction had 3 bases not matched to a gene; V was cut back by 0 bases and J by 5 bases. The CDR3, as DNA: TGTGCCTGGAGTGTAGGGACAGTAACCGGGGAGCTGTTTTTT. This sequence encodes CAWSVGTVTGELFF.